The 25 T cell receptor beta chains below all came from one sample that was sequenced in a study of post-analysis software for immune sequencing data. These receptors are not linked to any known antigen. Study results and caveats: About 5 TRBV segments occurring more often in patients than controls included TRBV5-6, TRBV5-1 and TRBV20-1.

Libraries were made from TCR beta cDNA, and they carried unique molecular identifiers. TCRdb passed the PCR reads through MiXCR, listing each CDR3 protein once. The data show some 890,000 distinct CDR3 sequences, roughly 50% seen once. The specimen was blood. All receptors come from a girl aged 5-17 years with multiple sclerosis.

The sample holds a few counts of this clonotype. The chain employs TRBV7-3 and TRBJ2-2; 9 bases align to TRBD1. The CDR3 has 16 amino acids. The junction had 11 bases not matched to a gene; V was cut back by 5 bases and J by 7 bases. Per germline, CDR1 SGHTA and CDR2 FQGTGA. As DNA, the CDR3 is TGTGCCAGCAGCCCATTGGGGGGACAGGGTGTCGGGGAGCTGTTTTTT. It translates to CASSPLGGQGVGELFF.

The chain employs TRBV19 and TRBJ2-7; D not certain. The CDR3 is 13 residues long. Trimming took off 5 bases at V and 3 bases at J, with 11 bases between the two ends. The germline CDR1 and CDR2 sequences are LNHDA and SQIVND (reference sequence). As DNA, the CDR3 is TGTGCCAGTAGTGCTCACAAATACTACGAGCAGTACTTC. It codes for CASSAHKYYEQYF.

V is TRBV20-1 and J is TRBJ2-1; D is undetermined. The ends were cut back, 3 bases at V and 6 bases at J, with 9 bases in the middle. CDR1 is DFQATT and CDR2 is SNEGSKA in the germline V gene (reference sequence). CDR3 length: 12 amino acids. The CDR3 sequence: CSASLVINEQFF. In DNA form, the CDR3 reads TGCAGTGCTAGTCTAGTGATCAATGAGCAGTTCTTC.

This chain connects TRBV20-1 to TRBJ2-7; TRBD2 matches at 11 bases. The CDR3 is 15 amino acids. Trimming cost V 3 bases and J 4 bases; bases outside gene matches: 8. CDR1 is DFQATT and CDR2 is SNEGSKA in the germline V gene (reference sequence). Written as DNA, the CDR3 is TGCAGTGCTAGTTACGGGACTAGCGGTTCGTACGAGCAGTACTTC. As protein: CSASYGTSGSYEQYF.

The chain employs TRBV20-1 and TRBJ2-1; 9 positions agree with TRBD2. The CDR3 covers 14 residues. Unmatched junction bases numbered 5, after V lost 1 base and J lost 7 bases. Germline CDR1 is DFQATT and CDR2 is SNEGSKA (reference sequence). In nucleotides, the CDR3 is TGCAGTGCTAGAGTAGGCGGGGGGGCAAATGAGCAGTTCTTC. Its translation is CSARVGGGANEQFF.

V is TRBV15 and J is TRBJ2-5, with no clear D. Deletions cut 1 base from V and 5 bases from J, with 8 bases between. CDR1 LNHNV and CDR2 YYDKDF come from the germline V gene (reference sequence). The CDR3 sequence is 13 residues long. CDR3 protein: CATSRARDETQYF. The CDR3 DNA is TGTGCCACCAGCAGAGCCCGAGACGAGACCCAGTACTTC.

A note on this clonotype: Mismatch with germline at one junction end may stem from a read error. V is TRBV12-3 or TRBV12-4 and J is TRBJ1-2, with D hard to call. CDR3 size: 12 residues. The CDR3 sequence is CVSSQGNYGYTF. CDR3 in DNA: TGTGTCAGCAGTCAAGGGAACTATGGCTACACCTTC.

J is TRBJ2-1 and V is TRBV29-1, with D possibly matching TRBD2 (6 bases). The CDR3 consists of 14 residues. Germline loops: CDR1 SQVTM, CDR2 ANQGSEA. With 6 bases removed from V and 0 bases from J, the gap between germline ends came to 12 bases. The CDR3 here is CSVASEPSYNEQFF. DNA for the CDR3: TGCAGCGTGGCTAGCGAGCCCTCCTACAATGAGCAGTTCTTC.

This clonotype was seen only a few times. The genes are TRBV24-1 and TRBJ2-7, with no clear D. CDR3 size: 15 residues. With 3 bases removed from V and 7 bases from J, the gap between germline ends came to 18 bases. CDR1 and CDR2 (germline): KGHDR, SFDVKD. The CDR3 here is CATSDTTGSYNEQYF. The CDR3, as DNA: TGTGCCACCAGTGATACAACCGGCTCCTACAATGAGCAGTACTTC.

V is TRBV20-1 and J is TRBJ2-3; the match to TRBD1 covers 12 bases. Germline-derived CDR1 and CDR2 are DFQATT and SNEGSKA (reference sequence). The CDR3 has 15 amino acids. Trimming took 2 bases from V and 4 from J; bases not matched to a gene: 4. The DNA of the CDR3 is TGCAGTGCTAGACCGGGACAGGGGGCCGCAGATACGCAGTATTTT. Translated: CSARPGQGAADTQYF.

V usage is TRBV20-1 and J usage is TRBJ1-2; possibly TRBD1 for D (5 bases). The V gene lost 4 bases and the J gene lost 8 bases, with 14 bases spanning the gap. CDR1 is DFQATT and CDR2 is SNEGSKA in the germline V gene (reference sequence). This CDR3 comprises 12 residues. This chain's CDR3 is CSATQGREGYTF. As DNA, the CDR3 is TGCAGTGCTACCCAGGGACGTGAGGGCTACACCTTC.

This clonotype was seen only a few times. The V gene is TRBV7-2, the J gene TRBJ2-4, with a tentative D call TRBD2 (5 bases). The germline CDR1 and CDR2 sequences are SGHTA and FQGNSA. This CDR3 spans 16 amino acids. V dropped 4 bases and J dropped 3 bases, with 16 bases sitting between them. In DNA, the CDR3 is TGTGCCAGCAGCTCTCCCCTGGAGGCTTTCAAAAACATTCAGTACTTC. It is translated as CASSSPLEAFKNIQYF.

V gene TRBV2 combines with J gene TRBJ2-1; D is uncertain. The CDR3 runs to 14 residues. CDR1 and CDR2 (germline): SNHLY, FYNNEI. V was cut by 3 bases and J by 7 bases, with 13 bases left in between. CDR3 amino acids: CASSEETPRNEQFF. CDR3 DNA sequence: TGTGCCAGCAGTGAGGAAACACCACGTAATGAGCAGTTCTTC.

This clonotype was counted a few times. The chain has TRBV7-6 and TRBJ2-2; D is possibly TRBD2 (5 bases). The CDR3 runs 20 residues. The germline V gene encodes CDR1 SGHVS and CDR2 FNYEAQ. V was shortened by 1 base and J by 7 bases, with 28 bases between the two germline ends. CDR3 coding DNA: TGTGCCAGCAGCTTAGGCGTGGGAGAAGCCCCGATCTTCTGGGGCGGGGAGCTGTTTTTT. It specifies CASSLGVGEAPIFWGGELFF.

The rearrangement joins TRBV5-1 to TRBJ2-7; TRBD1 agrees at 9 bases. From germline, CDR1 is SGHRS and CDR2 YFSETQ. The CDR3 totals 14 residues. V was pared by 4 bases and J by 6 bases, with 8 bases of the junction left unmatched. The CDR3: CASSHGQGSTEQYF. The CDR3 DNA sequence: TGCGCCAGCAGCCACGGACAGGGGTCGACCGAGCAGTACTTC.

The chain joins TRBV18 to TRBJ2-3; D remains unclear. Trimming shortened V by 3 bases and J by 2 bases, and 9 bases separated the two germline ends. This CDR3 is built from 14 residues. The V gene's germline CDR1 is KGHSH and CDR2 LQKENI. CDR3 protein: CASSPGKFTDTQYF. DNA for the CDR3: TGTGCCAGCTCACCGGGAAAATTCACAGATACGCAGTATTTT.

The gene calls are TRBV20-1 and TRBJ1-5; maybe TRBD1 (5 bases). V was cut by 2 bases and J by 0 bases, with 11 bases left in between. This CDR3 spans 15 amino acids. Germline V CDR1 and CDR2: DFQATT, SNEGSKA (reference sequence). This CDR3 is CSARFRDVSNQPQHF. The CDR3 bases are TGCAGTGCTAGATTCCGGGACGTTAGCAATCAGCCCCAGCATTTT.

This chain uses TRBV2 with TRBJ2-7; D possibly corresponds to TRBD2 (5 bases). V was shortened by 10 bases and J by 3 bases, with 16 bases between the two germline ends. Germline CDR1 reads SNHLY; CDR2 reads FYNNEI. This CDR3 region has 13 residues. The CDR3 DNA follows: TGTGCCACCCAACCAAGAGGGATCTACGAGCAGTACTTC. It is translated as CATQPRGIYEQYF.

V gene TRBV15 combines with J gene TRBJ2-5; D gene ambiguous. Trimming removed 5 bases from V and 7 bases from J, with 14 bases in between. Germline CDR1 and CDR2: LNHNV and YYDKDF (reference sequence). The length of the CDR3 is 13 residues. The CDR3 DNA reads as TGTGCCACCAGCGTCCAAAGTCTTGGGACCCAGTACTTC. Its protein is CATSVQSLGTQYF.

As regards this clonotype: The germline gene is not matched at one end of the junction; a read error may be the cause. This chain joins TRBV18 and TRBJ1-2; D is unresolved. The CDR3 has 12 residues. Germline V CDR1 and CDR2: KGHSH, LQKENI. The CDR3 nucleotides are TGTGTCAGCTCACCACTCTCGGATGGCTACACCTTC. Translated: CVSSPLSDGYTF.

The genes are TRBV7-2 and TRBJ1-2; D is ambiguous. This CDR3 comprises 14 residues. Germline V gene data show CDR1 as SGHTA and CDR2 as FQGNSA. V was clipped by 0 bases and J by 4 bases, with 9 bases between them. The chain's CDR3 is CASSLAPAVYGYTF. CDR3 in DNA: TGTGCCAGCAGCTTAGCGCCGGCAGTCTATGGCTACACCTTC.

The gene calls are TRBV20-1 and TRBJ2-1; 9 nucleotides align to TRBD1. The V segment lost 5 bases and the J segment 6 bases; nucleotides outside the gene matches: 5. Germline V CDR1 and CDR2: DFQATT, SNEGSKA (reference sequence). The CDR3 totals 13 residues. The CDR3 nucleotides are TGCAGTGCTTTTTGGGACAGGGTCAATGAGCAGTTCTTC. Its translation: CSAFWDRVNEQFF.

The V and J genes are TRBV6-6 and TRBJ2-1; 7 positions match TRBD2. Germline CDR1 and CDR2: MNHNY and SVGAGI (reference sequence). With V trimmed by 2 bases and J by 6 bases, 7 bases remained unmatched. The CDR3 totals 15 residues. The CDR3 sequence is CASSYPRDYINEQFF. CDR3 sequence (DNA): TGTGCCAGCAGTTACCCCCGGGACTACATCAATGAGCAGTTCTTC.

V and J are TRBV7-3 and TRBJ2-7, with TRBD2 matching over 7 bases. Germline CDR1 SGHTA, CDR2 FQGTGA. The CDR3 has 16 residues. After removal of 1 base from V and 4 bases from J, the junction contained 10 bases not matched to a gene. The CDR3 region has the DNA TGTGCCAGCAGCTTAAGCGGGGCTAGCGGAGGTTACGAGCAGTACTTC. The encoded protein is CASSLSGASGGYEQYF.

V is TRBV7-9 and J is TRBJ2-4; D is perhaps TRBD1 (6 bases). The J call may be mistaken, given a closer DNA end match to TRBJ2-5. The CDR3 runs to 15 residues. Germline assignment: CDR1 SEHNR and CDR2 FQNEAQ (reference sequence). The CDR3 sequence is CASSQRGFQQETQYF. As DNA, the CDR3 is TGTGCCAGCAGCCAGAGGGGGTTTCAACAAGAGACCCAGTACTTC.